The present entry profiles one TCR beta chain with its context. Germline CDR1 is KGHSH and CDR2 is LQKENI. The CDR3 sequence is 14 residues long. V was pared by 4 bases and J by 7 bases, with 13 bases between. These data come from a study of blood T cell repertoires in COVID-19. Study information: Collection of acute and convalescent COVID-19 samples took place in the United States, Italy and Spain. PBMCs, B-cell-depleted T cells, or T cells were the source of the cDNA or gDNA that made up the material.

In the original processing: Nucleated cell number was recorded as an estimate derived from reference gene primer amplification. The repertoire was sequenced with immunoSEQ multiplex PCR; TCRdb's copy has only in-frame clones and lacks some. V, J and clone size derive from that table, while D and trimming were established from the DNA sequence. Among 90,000 or so clones listed, around nine tenths were seen once. The V and J genes are TRBV18 and TRBJ1-4, with a tentative D call TRBD1 (6 bases). This clonotype originated in an elderly man with acute or convalescent COVID-19. The specimen was peripheral blood. For the CDR3, the DNA is TGTGCCAGCTCACAAGGACAGAAGGGTGAAAAACTGTTTTTT. Amino acid sequence: CASSQGQKGEKLFF.